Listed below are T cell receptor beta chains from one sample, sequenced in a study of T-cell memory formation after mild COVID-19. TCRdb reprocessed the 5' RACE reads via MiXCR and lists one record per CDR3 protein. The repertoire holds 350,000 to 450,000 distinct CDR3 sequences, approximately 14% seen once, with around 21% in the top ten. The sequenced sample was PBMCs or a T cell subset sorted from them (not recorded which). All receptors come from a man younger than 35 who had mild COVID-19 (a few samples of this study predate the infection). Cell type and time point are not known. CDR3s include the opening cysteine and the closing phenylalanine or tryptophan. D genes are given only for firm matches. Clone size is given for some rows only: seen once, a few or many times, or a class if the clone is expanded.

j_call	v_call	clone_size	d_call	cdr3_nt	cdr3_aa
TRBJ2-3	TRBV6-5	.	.	TGTGCCAGCCGCCGACAGAACACTGGCACAGATACGCAGTATTTT	CASRRQNTGTDTQYF
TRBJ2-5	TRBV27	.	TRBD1	TGTGCCAGCAGGAGAGTCGGGACAGGGATTTCCCAGTACTTC	CASRRVGTGISQYF
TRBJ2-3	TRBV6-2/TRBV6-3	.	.	TGTGCCAGCAGTTTCCGCCCTTTAGGCACAGATACGCAGTATTTT	CASSFRPLGTDTQYF
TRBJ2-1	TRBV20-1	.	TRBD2	TGCAGTGCTAGACTCGCCCCTAGCGGGTACAATGAGCAGTTCTTC	CSARLAPSGYNEQFF
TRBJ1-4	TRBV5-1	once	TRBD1	TGCGCCAGCAGCTCGACAGGGTCCGATGAAAAACTGTTTTTT	CASSSTGSDEKLFF
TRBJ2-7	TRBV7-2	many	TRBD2	TGTGCCAGCAGCCCCCAGGGTTTGGGCGGGGGGGCCCCCTACGAGCAGTACTTC	CASSPQGLGGGAPYEQYF
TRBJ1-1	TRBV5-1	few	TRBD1	TGCGCCAGCAGCAGGGGGCTTAGCACTGAAGCTTTCTTT	CASSRGLSTEAFF
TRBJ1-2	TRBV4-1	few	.	TGCGCCAGCAGCCAAGCCGGGAACTATGGCTACACCTTC	CASSQAGNYGYTF
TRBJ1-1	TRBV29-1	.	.	TGCAGCGTTGAACCCGGGGGGCCAGCTTTCTTT	CSVEPGGPAFF
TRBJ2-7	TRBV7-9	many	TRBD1	TGTGCCAGCAGCGAGAAGGGGACAGGCCCTAGATACGAGCAGTACTTC	CASSEKGTGPRYEQYF
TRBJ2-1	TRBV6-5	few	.	TGTGCCAGCAGTTACTTGGAGGGGGCGCTTTCCAATGAGCAGTTCTTC	CASSYLEGALSNEQFF
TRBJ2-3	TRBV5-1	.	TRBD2	TGCGCCAGCAGCCCTCCGACTAGCGGGGGGGCCACAGATACGCAGTATTTT	CASSPPTSGGATDTQYF
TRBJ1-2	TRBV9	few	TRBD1	TGTGCCAGCAGCACAGGGGACAGTAACTATGGCTACACCTTC	CASSTGDSNYGYTF
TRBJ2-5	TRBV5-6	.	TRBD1	TGTGCCAGCAGCTTGGGATGGGACGACAGGGGGCACGAGACCCAGTACTTC	CASSLGWDDRGHETQYF
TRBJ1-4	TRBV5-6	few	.	TGTGCCAGCAGCTTGGGGCAGAGGGAAAAACTGTTTTTT	CASSLGQREKLFF
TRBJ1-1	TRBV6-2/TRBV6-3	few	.	TGTGCCAGCAACTCGAACACTGAAGCTTTCTTT	CASNSNTEAFF
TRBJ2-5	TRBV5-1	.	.	TGCGCCAGCAGCTTATCCTTGAGACACGAAGAGACCCAGTACTTC	CASSLSLRHEETQYF
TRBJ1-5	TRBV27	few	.	TGTGCCAGCAGTCCTGTAGGGGCCCCAGGGGGCAATCAGCCCCAGCATTTT	CASSPVGAPGGNQPQHF
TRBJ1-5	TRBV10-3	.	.	TGTGCCGTCAGGGCCAGATCCGACCGGCCCCAGCATTTT	CAVRARSDRPQHF
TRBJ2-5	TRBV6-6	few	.	TGTGCCAGCAGTGCGGACTCTAGGCGGTGTAGGTTC	CASSADSRRCRF
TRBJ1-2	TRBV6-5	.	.	TGTGCCAGCAAGGCAGGGGATAGTGGCTATGGCTACACCTTC	CASKAGDSGYGYTF
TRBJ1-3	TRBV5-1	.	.	TGCGCCAGCAGCTTGGGGGGCTCTAGCTCTGGAAACACCATATATTTT	CASSLGGSSSGNTIYF
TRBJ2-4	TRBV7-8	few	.	TGTGCCAGCAGCTTAGGGACTCCTCGGGACATTCAGTACTTC	CASSLGTPRDIQYF
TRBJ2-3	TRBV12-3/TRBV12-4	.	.	TGTGCCAGCAGATACTCCGGGGGAAATACGCAGTATTTT	CASRYSGGNTQYF
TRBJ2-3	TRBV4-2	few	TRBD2	TGTGCCAGCAGCCAAGTGCTAGCGGGGGGGAATACGCAGTATTTT	CASSQVLAGGNTQYF
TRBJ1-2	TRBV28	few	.	TGTGCCAGCAGCGCCCCATCGACAGGAGGCTATGGCTACACCTTC	CASSAPSTGGYGYTF
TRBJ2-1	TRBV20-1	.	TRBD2	TGCAGTGCAGGACTAGCGGGGGGTCGTTTGAATGAGCAGTTCTTC	CSAGLAGGRLNEQFF
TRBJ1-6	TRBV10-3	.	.	TGTGCCATCAGCGTAAATCCGGACGTCAATTCACCCCTCCACTTT	CAISVNPDVNSPLHF
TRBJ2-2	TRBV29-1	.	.	TGCAGCGTTAACCGGGACCCAGACACCGGGGAGCTGTTTTTT	CSVNRDPDTGELFF
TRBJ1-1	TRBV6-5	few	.	TGTGCCAGCAGCCCAAGGGCGGGAACCGCTGAAGCTTTCTTT	CASSPRAGTAEAFF
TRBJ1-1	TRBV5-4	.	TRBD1	TGTGCCAGCAGCTTTGGACAGGGGGGCACTGAAGCTTTCTTT	CASSFGQGGTEAFF
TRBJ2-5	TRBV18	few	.	TGTGCCAGCTCACCAATGACGGAGACCCAGTACTTC	CASSPMTETQYF
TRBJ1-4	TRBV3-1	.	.	TGTGCCAGCAGCCCAAAAGAGGAAGCAACTAATGAAAAACTGTTTTTT	CASSPKEEATNEKLFF
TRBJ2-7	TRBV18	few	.	TGTGCCAGCTCACCATCGGCAGGGGCCAACGAGCAGTACTTC	CASSPSAGANEQYF
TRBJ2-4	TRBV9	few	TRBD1	TGTGCCAGCAGCGAGGGGGACAGGCACACGGAACAGTACTTC	CASSEGDRHTEQYF
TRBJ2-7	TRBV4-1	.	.	TGCGCCAGCAGCCAAGACTGGCAGGAGACCTACGAGCAGTACTTC	CASSQDWQETYEQYF
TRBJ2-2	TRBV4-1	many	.	TGCGCCAGCAGCCGTGTGGGGGACACCGGGGAGCTGTTTTTT	CASSRVGDTGELFF
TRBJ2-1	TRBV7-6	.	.	TGTGCCAGCAGCCCCTATGGGGGATTCGGGCAGTTCTTC	CASSPYGGFGQFF
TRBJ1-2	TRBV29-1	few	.	TGCAGCGTCTATGGCTACACCTTC	CSVYGYTF
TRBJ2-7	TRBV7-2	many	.	TGTGCCAGCAGCCGAGACCGGGGGCCCTACGAGCAGTACTTC	CASSRDRGPYEQYF
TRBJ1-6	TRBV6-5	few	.	TGTGCCAGCCACCGGCGGGCTGGCTCCTATAATTCACCCCTCCACTTT	CASHRRAGSYNSPLHF
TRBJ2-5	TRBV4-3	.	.	TGCGCCAGCAGCCAAGAAGGGAGGGGGGCGGAGACCCAGTACTTC	CASSQEGRGAETQYF
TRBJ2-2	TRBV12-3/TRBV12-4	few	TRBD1	TGTGCCAGCCTCCCTTTCCGGGACAGCATTATCCCCGGGGAGCTGTTTTTT	CASLPFRDSIIPGELFF
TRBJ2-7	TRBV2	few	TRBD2	TGTGCCAGCAGTGCGACAGCGGGGGAGCAGTACTTC	CASSATAGEQYF
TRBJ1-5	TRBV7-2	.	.	TGTGCCAGCAGCTTGCAGTGGGGATGGGACCAGCCCCAGCATTTT	CASSLQWGWDQPQHF
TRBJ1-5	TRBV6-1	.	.	TGTGCCAGCAGTGGAGCGAGTCAGCCCCAGCATTTT	CASSGASQPQHF
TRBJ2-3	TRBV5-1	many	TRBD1	TGCGCCAGCAGCCCAGACAGGGTCACAGATACGCAGTATTTT	CASSPDRVTDTQYF
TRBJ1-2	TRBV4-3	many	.	TGCGCCAGCAGCCAAGAACAGTTGCTAAACGGCTACACCTTC	CASSQEQLLNGYTF
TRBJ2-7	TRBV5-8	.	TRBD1	TGTGCCAGCAGCTTGAGGGGACAGGGGTGGTCCTACGAGCAGTACTTC	CASSLRGQGWSYEQYF
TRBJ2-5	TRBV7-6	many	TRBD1	TGTGCCAGCAGCCCGGCGACAGGGCAGACCCAGTACTTC	CASSPATGQTQYF
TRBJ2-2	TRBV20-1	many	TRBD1	TGCAGTGCTATCAGGGGACAGGGGGCTGCCGGGGAGCTGTTTTTT	CSAIRGQGAAGELFF
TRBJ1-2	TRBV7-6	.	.	TGTGCCAGCAGGCCCACGGCTGGCCTCCTCAAACATGGCTACACCTTC	CASRPTAGLLKHGYTF
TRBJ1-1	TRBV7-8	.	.	TGTGCCAGCAGCTTAAAAGACAGGAACACTGAAGCTTTCTTT	CASSLKDRNTEAFF
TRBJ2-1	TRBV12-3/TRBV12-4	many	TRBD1	TGTGCCAGCAGCCAGAACCAGGGGGCAGATGAGCAGTTCTTC	CASSQNQGADEQFF
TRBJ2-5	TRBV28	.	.	TGTGCCAGCTCAAAGGGGGGCGTTCAAGAGACCCAGTACTTC	CASSKGGVQETQYF
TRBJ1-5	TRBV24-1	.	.	TGTGCCACCAGTGGTCGCAATCAGCCCCAGCATTTT	CATSGRNQPQHF
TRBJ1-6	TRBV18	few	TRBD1	TGTGCCAGCTCACCACCGAACAGGGGGTTCTCACCCCTCCACTTT	CASSPPNRGFSPLHF
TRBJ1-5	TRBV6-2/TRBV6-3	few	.	TGTGCCACAACCCCCGGGGAGATAAGCAATCAGCCCCAGCATTTT	CATTPGEISNQPQHF
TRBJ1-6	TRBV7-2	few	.	TGTGCCAGCAGCTTAGCGGACCGAAAGTATCCCTATAATTCACCCCTCCACTTT	CASSLADRKYPYNSPLHF